The rows below give T cell receptor beta chains drawn from one sample of a study of T cell changes during pregnancy in multiple sclerosis. Repertoires were generated with immunoSEQ multiplex PCR, while TCRdb's copy carries only in-frame clones and drops some. The sample lists 100,000 or so clones, approximately 94% seen once, with 0.99% in the top ten. Sequencing used peripheral blood, obtained after pregnancy. The receptors were gathered from a female donor with multiple sclerosis, enrolled in a pregnancy study. The CDR3 runs from the conserved cysteine through the conserved F or W. D genes are given only for firm matches. Size tells how often a clone was seen (once, few, many) or the class of an expanded clone, and some rows leave it out.

>TRBV27|TRBD1|once|TRBJ1-4
CASSVGGAGTNEKLFF
TGTGCCAGCAGTGTAGGGGGCGCAGGAACTAATGAAAAACTGTTTTTT
>TRBV7-6|.|.|TRBJ2-1
CASSRNPGYFHEQFF
TGTGCCAGCAGCCGCAACCCGGGATATTTCCATGAGCAGTTCTTC
>TRBV19|.|.|TRBJ2-1
CASSGNEQFF
TGTGCCAGTAGCGGGAATGAGCAGTTCTTC
>TRBV4-1|TRBD1|.|TRBJ1-2
CASSQVDRGQAGYTF
TGCGCCAGCAGCCAAGTTGACAGGGGGCAAGCGGGCTACACCTTC
>TRBV5-6|.|once|TRBJ2-7
CASSLGGLGRYEQYF
TGTGCCAGCAGCTTGGGAGGCCTAGGTCGCTACGAGCAGTACTTC
>TRBV28|.|.|TRBJ2-2
CASSFQPDYRNTGELFF
TGTGCCAGCAGTTTCCAGCCAGATTACAGGAACACCGGGGAGCTGTTTTTT
>TRBV4-1|TRBD2|.|TRBJ2-7
CASSQSLAGSPYEQYF
TGCGCCAGCAGCCAATCTCTAGCGGGTTCTCCCTACGAGCAGTACTTC
>TRBV19|.|.|TRBJ2-6
CASRGTRSGANVLTF
TGTGCCAGTAGGGGCACTAGATCTGGGGCCAACGTCCTGACTTTC
>TRBV10-3|.|.|TRBJ1-1
CAISESRAGNTEAFF
TGTGCCATCAGTGAGTCGAGAGCAGGGAACACTGAAGCTTTCTTT
>TRBV6-1|TRBD1|.|TRBJ2-1
CASREGQGTSNEQFF
TGTGCCAGCAGGGAGGGACAGGGGACGTCCAATGAGCAGTTCTTC
>TRBV4-3|TRBD2|.|TRBJ2-1
CASSQDRGTRANNEQFF
TGCGCCAGCAGCCAAGATCGGGGGACTAGGGCGAATAATGAGCAGTTCTTC
>TRBV10-3|TRBD2|.|TRBJ2-1
CAISELKREANEQFF
TGTGCCATCAGTGAGTTAAAGCGGGAGGCAAATGAGCAGTTCTTC
>TRBV6-1|TRBD2|.|TRBJ2-1
CAIARTSDEQFF
TGTGCCATCGCGCGGACTAGCGATGAGCAGTTCTTC
>TRBV28|TRBD1|.|TRBJ1-1
CASRTGGASEAFF
TGTGCCAGCAGGACAGGGGGCGCAAGTGAAGCTTTCTTT
>TRBV7-2|TRBD1|.|TRBJ1-1
CAVEGGWTEAFF
TGTGCCGTCGAAGGGGGCTGGACTGAAGCTTTCTTT
>TRBV7-9|.|.|TRBJ1-3
CASFLLTGNTIYF
TGTGCCAGTTTTCTCCTAACTGGAAACACCATATATTTT
>TRBV2|.|.|TRBJ2-7
CASSEGPGAYEQYF
TGTGCCAGCAGTGAAGGCCCGGGGGCCTACGAGCAGTACTTC
>TRBV12-5|.|.|TRBJ1-5
CASGLITRAGYSNQPQHF
TGTGCTAGTGGTTTGATTACTAGGGCCGGGTATAGCAATCAGCCCCAGCATTTT
>TRBV10-1|.|.|TRBJ2-1
CASSKAGPRTNEQFF
TGCGCCAGCAGTAAGGCGGGTCCTCGGACCAATGAGCAGTTCTTC
>TRBV19|TRBD2|once|TRBJ2-2
CASIREGLSTGELFF
TGTGCCAGTATACGGGAGGGCCTTAGCACCGGGGAGCTGTTTTTT
>TRBV7-2|.|.|TRBJ1-4
CASSLNGPSTNEKLFF
TGTGCCAGCAGCTTAAATGGGCCATCAACTAATGAAAAACTGTTTTTT
>TRBV5-1|TRBD1|.|TRBJ2-6
CASSLAGTGYGANVLTF
TGCGCCAGCAGCTTGGCCGGGACAGGGTATGGGGCCAACGTCCTGACTTTC
>TRBV15|.|.|TRBJ1-4
CATSSAPTGLTEKLFF
TGTGCCACCAGCAGCGCTCCTACAGGGTTGACTGAAAAACTGTTTTTT
>TRBV10-2|.|.|TRBJ2-7
CASSESPLPSYEQYF
TGCGCCAGCAGTGAGTCTCCCCTCCCCTCCTACGAGCAGTACTTC
>TRBV5-3|TRBD2|.|TRBJ2-1
CARSLGLAGGLGSYNEQFF
TGTGCCAGAAGCTTGGGACTAGCGGGAGGTCTCGGCTCCTACAATGAGCAGTTCTTC
>TRBV27|.|once|TRBJ1-2
CASRDSLFYGYTF
TGTGCCAGCAGAGACAGTCTGTTCTATGGCTACACCTTC
>TRBV5-8|TRBD2|.|TRBJ2-1
CASSLVRTSGSSYNEQFF
TGTGCCAGCAGCTTGGTTCGGACTAGCGGGAGCTCCTACAATGAGCAGTTCTTC
>TRBV7-9|TRBD1|.|TRBJ2-4
CASSIRQGGNIQYF
TGTGCCAGCAGCATCCGACAGGGTGGGAACATTCAGTACTTC
>TRBV4-1|.|.|TRBJ2-1
CASSQPSGLSTQRTYNEQFF
TGCGCCAGCAGCCAACCCTCGGGACTCTCGACCCAGAGGACCTACAATGAGCAGTTCTTC
>TRBV5-4|TRBD2|.|TRBJ2-1
CASSLVSSGHNEQFF
TGTGCCAGCAGCTTGGTATCTAGCGGTCACAATGAGCAGTTCTTC
>TRBV2|TRBD2|.|TRBJ2-5
CASSEAASGQETQYF
TGTGCCAGCAGTGAAGCGGCTAGCGGACAAGAGACCCAGTACTTC
>TRBV5-6|TRBD1|.|TRBJ2-7
CASSLGRGLYEQYF
TGTGCCAGCAGCTTGGGCAGGGGGCTCTACGAGCAGTACTTC
>TRBV7-2|TRBD2|.|TRBJ2-3
CASSHTAGRWDTQYF
TGTGCCAGCAGCCATACCGCCGGGAGGTGGGATACGCAGTATTTT
>TRBV28|.|.|TRBJ2-7
CASSFAGGHEQYF
TGTGCCAGCAGTTTTGCAGGTGGCCACGAGCAGTACTTC
>TRBV11-2|.|.|TRBJ2-7
CASSPAGYEQYF
TGTGCCAGCAGCCCGGCGGGGTACGAGCAGTACTTC
>TRBV4-2|TRBD2|.|TRBJ2-3
CASGGEGSDTQYF
TGTGCCAGCGGGGGGGAGGGGTCAGATACGCAGTATTTT
>TRBV5-1|.|.|TRBJ2-5
CASSLGGGETQYF
TGCGCCAGCAGCTTGGGGGGAGGAGAGACCCAGTACTTC
>TRBV6-5|TRBD2|.|TRBJ2-7
CASSYYSGGGYYEQYF
TGTGCCAGCAGTTACTACTCGGGCGGGGGATACTACGAGCAGTACTTC
>TRBV30|.|.|TRBJ1-2
CAGQWGGNYGYTF
TGTGCCGGCCAATGGGGGGGGAACTATGGCTACACCTTC
>TRBV5-1|.|.|TRBJ2-7
CASSLGASYEQYF
TGCGCCAGCAGCTTGGGGGCTTCCTACGAGCAGTACTTC
>TRBV7-6|TRBD1|.|TRBJ1-1
CASSSGQGVAEAFF
TGTGCCAGCAGCTCGGGACAGGGGGTCGCTGAAGCTTTCTTT
>TRBV2|.|.|TRBJ1-1
CASKPGRYTEAFF
TGTGCCAGCAAACCGGGTCGCTACACTGAAGCTTTCTTT
>TRBV28|.|.|TRBJ2-1
CASSLRRAYNEQFF
TGTGCCAGCAGTTTAAGACGGGCCTACAATGAGCAGTTCTTC
>TRBV7-2|TRBD2|.|TRBJ2-1
CASSLARTSGRLYNEQFF
TGTGCCAGCAGCTTAGCCAGGACTAGCGGGAGGCTCTACAATGAGCAGTTCTTC
>TRBV28|.|once|TRBJ1-1
CATGVMRLNTEAFF
TGTGCCACCGGGGTGATGCGGTTGAACACTGAAGCTTTCTTT
>TRBV2|.|once|TRBJ1-1
CASPLTGWSTEAFF
TGTGCCAGCCCCTTAACGGGGTGGAGCACTGAAGCTTTCTTT
>TRBV10-1|.|.|TRBJ2-5
CASSDFGAGQETQYF
TGCGCCAGCAGTGATTTTGGGGCAGGCCAAGAGACCCAGTACTTC
>TRBV15|TRBD2|.|TRBJ2-1
CATSMSLAGGLEYNEQFF
TGTGCCACCAGCATGAGTCTAGCGGGAGGGCTTGAATACAATGAGCAGTTCTTC
>TRBV7-9|.|.|TRBJ1-1
CASSLVQSNTEAFF
TGTGCCAGCAGCTTAGTACAGTCTAACACTGAAGCTTTCTTT
>TRBV5-1|TRBD2|.|TRBJ2-7
CASSLASGSAYEQYF
TGCGCCAGCAGCTTGGCAAGCGGGAGTGCCTACGAGCAGTACTTC
>TRBV19|TRBD1|.|TRBJ2-7
CASSPGTGTYEQYF
TGTGCCAGTAGCCCCGGGACAGGGACCTACGAGCAGTACTTC
>TRBV7-9|.|.|TRBJ2-3
CASSLTISTDTQYF
TGTGCCAGCAGCTTAACTATAAGCACAGATACGCAGTATTTT
>TRBV2|TRBD2|.|TRBJ2-7
CASSDLAGVGQYF
TGTGCCAGCAGCGATCTAGCGGGAGTCGGGCAGTACTTC
>TRBV4-1|TRBD1|.|TRBJ2-7
CASSPTGTGGYEQYF
TGCGCCAGCAGCCCCACCGGGACAGGGGGGTACGAGCAGTACTTC
>TRBV28|.|.|TRBJ2-3
CASSWRTVHTDTQYF
TGTGCCAGCAGCTGGAGGACAGTTCACACAGATACGCAGTATTTT
>TRBV6-6|.|.|TRBJ1-5
CASREGTQPQHF
TGTGCCAGCAGGGAGGGAACTCAGCCCCAGCATTTT
>TRBV19|.|once|TRBJ2-3
CASGRSGFTDTQYF
TGTGCCAGTGGTCGTAGCGGATTCACAGATACGCAGTATTTT
>TRBV5-8|TRBD2|.|TRBJ2-2
CASSLRLAGNTGELFF
TGTGCCAGCAGCTTGCGTCTAGCGGGGAACACCGGGGAGCTGTTTTTT
>TRBV28|.|.|TRBJ1-4
CASSSLVGGTFEKLFF
TGTGCCAGCAGTTCCCTCGTGGGGGGGACCTTTGAAAAACTGTTTTTT